This T cell receptor beta chain was retrieved from a study of blood T cell repertoires in COVID-19. Study at large: The United States, Italy and Spain were the sources of the acute and convalescent COVID-19 samples. The analysed material was cDNA or gDNA that came from T cells, B-cell-depleted T cells, or PBMCs.

Original methodology: By means of reference gene primer amplification, nucleated cell counts were estimated. Method: immunoSEQ multiplex PCR; TCRdb's copy keeps in-frame clones and lacks some. V and J calls plus clone size are reproduced from that table; the DNA served to infer D and trimming. Seen here are 100,000 to 150,000 clones, more than 70% observed once, and the top ten hold approximately 1.4%. This CDR3 has 13 residues. Trimming pared 6 bases from V and 4 bases from J, leaving 12 bases between. Germline CDR1 and CDR2: MNHEY and SMNVEV (reference sequence). This chain connects TRBV27 to TRBJ1-2; D is undetermined. The sample was peripheral blood. The source is a human donor in a cohort sampled during active COVID-19. CDR3 in amino acids: CASSPFAGYGYTF. The CDR3 DNA reads as TGTGCCAGCAGCCCGTTTGCCGGCTATGGCTACACCTTC.